This passage covers 4 T cell receptor beta chains from one sample sequenced in a study of T cell changes during pregnancy in multiple sclerosis. The data were produced by immunoSEQ multiplex PCR, yet TCRdb's version contains in-frame clones alone and is incomplete. This repertoire shows nearly 60,000 clones, 91% found once; its top ten account for about 0.5%. This specimen consisted of CD4+ T cells from peripheral blood mononuclear cells, obtained after pregnancy. The receptors here all came from a female donor in good health, enrolled as a control in a pregnancy study.

CDR3 coding DNA: TGTGCCAGCACCTTCTTAACAGGGCCCTCCTACGAGCAGTACTTC. It is translated as CASTFLTGPSYEQYF. This chain uses TRBV11-2 with TRBJ2-7, with D tentatively TRBD1 (6 bases). V dropped 7 bases and J dropped 0 bases, with 16 bases sitting between them. Germline assignment: CDR1 SGHAT and CDR2 FQNNGV. This CDR3 has 15 residues.

The chain carries TRBV18 and TRBJ1-4; TRBD1 agrees at 10 bases. After removal of 6 bases from V and 7 bases from J, the junction contained 5 bases not matched to a gene. Looked up from germline, CDR1 is KGHSH and CDR2 is LQKENI. The CDR3 contains 14 residues. The CDR3 loop is CASSEGQGFEKLFF. The CDR3 coding sequence is TGTGCCAGCTCGGAGGGACAGGGGTTTGAAAAACTGTTTTTT.

The V gene is TRBV7-9, the J gene TRBJ1-5, with 7 nucleotides matching TRBD1. This CDR3 has 17 residues. V trimming: 0 bases; J trimming: 2 bases; junction bases outside the gene matches: 7. CDR1 and CDR2 (germline): SEHNR, FQNEAQ (reference sequence). CDR3 protein: CASSLAARGIGNQPQHF. CDR3 DNA sequence: TGTGCCAGCAGCTTAGCGGCCAGGGGGATTGGCAATCAGCCCCAGCATTTT.

The chain combines TRBV6-6 with TRBJ1-1, with D tentatively TRBD1 (6 bases). There are 14 residues in the CDR3. Germline lookup yields CDR1 MNHNY and CDR2 SVGAGI (reference sequence). V lost 2 bases and J 2 bases, leaving 9 bases between the germline ends. The DNA of the CDR3 is TGTGCCAGCAGTTACGCAGGGGTTAACACTGAAGCTTTCTTT. This codes for CASSYAGVNTEAFF.